The 30 T cell receptor beta chains below come from one sample, sequenced in a study of human T cells and chemical hapten exposure. From the RACE reads, TCRdb called clonotypes with MiXCR, one entry per CDR3 protein. Seen here are about 82,000 distinct CDR3 sequences, approximately 6.6% observed once, and the top ten hold 1% to 1.5%. Time point defined: patch test 2, 6 weeks after DPC sensitization. Treatment in this sample: therapeutic diphenylcyclopropenone sensitization with weekly scalp DPC. The sequencing here drew on whole blood, taken in connection with sensitization to the hapten diphenylcyclopropenone (DPC). The receptors were sampled from a woman in her twenties or thirties with alopecia areata. Some clones in this sample may be carry-over from other donors' samples.

In its sample, this clonotype was seen many times. CDR3 amino acids: CASTPVEATNEKLFF. The CDR3 DNA reads as TGTGCCAGCACCCCTGTGGAGGCAACTAATGAAAAACTGTTTTTT. The chain recombines TRBV6-1 with TRBJ1-4; no reliable D call. Germline V CDR1 and CDR2: MNHNS, SASEGT. Trimming removed 7 bases from V and 0 bases from J, with 12 bases in between. This CDR3 is 15 amino acids long.

This clonotype was detected a few times. The gene calls are TRBV20-1 and TRBJ1-1; weak D call: TRBD1 (6 bases). V gave up 2 bases and J gave up 1 base, with 20 bases separating them. The length of the CDR3 is 17 residues. Germline assignment: CDR1 DFQATT and CDR2 SNEGSKA (reference sequence). The CDR3 DNA reads as TGCAGTGCTAGAAATCTGGGGGGAAGGGGGGCGAACACTGAAGCTTTCTTT. Translating it yields CSARNLGGRGANTEAFF.

The chain links TRBV5-4 to TRBJ1-3; no reliable D call. This CDR3 has 16 amino acids. The germline V and J ends were trimmed by 4 bases and 0 bases, with 14 bases remaining between them. The germline V gene encodes CDR1 SGHNT and CDR2 YYREEE (reference sequence). CDR3 residues: CASSPGASVSGNTIYF. The CDR3 nucleotides read TGTGCCAGCAGCCCGGGCGCCTCCGTCTCTGGAAACACCATATATTTT.

Many counts were recorded for this clonotype. The chain links TRBV7-2 to TRBJ2-3; possibly TRBD1 or TRBD2 for D (5 bases each). V shed 0 bases and J shed 3 bases, with 7 bases lying between them. Looked up from germline, CDR1 is SGHTA and CDR2 is FQGNSA. This CDR3 is 14 amino acids long. DNA of the CDR3: TGTGCCAGCAGCTTAGCGTGGGGGACAGATACGCAGTATTTT. Its protein product is CASSLAWGTDTQYF. Looking up the rest from reference TRBV7-2 and TRBJ2-3 gives the full variable domain: GAGVSQSPSNKVTEKGKDVELRCDPISGHTALYWYRQSLGQGLEFLIYFQGNSAPDKSGLPSDRFSAERTGGSVSTLTIQRTQQEDSAVYLCASSLAWGTDTQYFGPGTRLTVL.

CDR3 DNA sequence: TGTGCCAGCAGCTTAGAGGGTGTGGCTTTCTTT. Its protein is CASSLEGVAFF. The chain links TRBV7-9 to TRBJ1-1, with no clear D. This CDR3 region has 11 residues. Germline CDR1 and CDR2: SEHNR and FQNEAQ (reference sequence). The germline V and J ends were trimmed by 1 base and 11 bases, with 8 bases remaining between them.

For this clonotype: One base away lies a much larger clone, so this may be a sequencing read error. The chain combines TRBV14 with TRBJ2-2, with a possible D match to TRBD1 (6 bases). Looked up from germline, CDR1 is SGHDN and CDR2 is FVKESK. Trimming shortened V by 0 bases and J by 4 bases, and 15 bases separated the two germline ends. The CDR3 runs to 17 residues. CDR3 in amino acids: CASSQDLATGLTGELFF. The CDR3 DNA is TGTGCCAGCAGCCAAGATCTCGCGACAGGCCTCACCGGGGAGCTGTTTTTT.

Only a few counts were recorded for this clonotype. This chain links TRBV6-5 with TRBJ1-2; maybe TRBD1 (5 bases). The CDR3 length is 15 residues. Trimming took off 5 bases at V and 2 bases at J, with 15 bases between the two ends. Germline loops: CDR1 MNHEY, CDR2 SVGAGI. CDR3 DNA sequence: TGTGCCAGCAGTCGCGCTCAGGGTGGGAACTATGGCTACACCTTC. Encoded protein: CASSRAQGGNYGYTF.

The V and J genes are TRBV5-1 and TRBJ1-1, with D perhaps matching TRBD1 (6 bases). Trimming stripped 4 bases from V and 1 base from J, with 20 bases between. The CDR3 spans 17 residues. Germline CDR1 reads SGHRS; CDR2 reads YFSETQ. The CDR3 spells CASSPPGVGLSNTEAFF. The CDR3 DNA sequence: TGCGCCAGCAGCCCCCCAGGGGTCGGACTTTCGAACACTGAAGCTTTCTTT.

The sample holds many counts of this clonotype. The chain couples TRBV6-5 to TRBJ2-2, with D unresolved. The CDR3 totals 16 residues. Trimming removed 6 bases at V and 3 bases at J, with 17 bases between. Germline V gene sequence: CDR1 MNHEY, CDR2 SVGAGI. The CDR3 loop reads CASSPWEPTDTGELFF. The CDR3 nucleotides read TGTGCCAGCAGCCCATGGGAACCGACGGACACCGGGGAGCTGTTTTTT.

This clonotype showed up many times. The chain couples TRBV20-1 to TRBJ2-7, with D perhaps being TRBD1 or TRBD2 (5 bases each). CDR3 size: 14 residues. From germline, CDR1 is DFQATT and CDR2 SNEGSKA (reference sequence). Trimming stripped 5 bases from V and 7 bases from J, with 21 bases between. Here the CDR3 reads CSAGPPGPWEEQYF. The CDR3, as DNA: TGCAGTGCTGGGCCGCCGGGACCCTGGGAGGAGCAGTACTTC.

This clonotype was detected a few times. The chain couples TRBV6-5 to TRBJ2-3; D not resolved. Trimming took 3 bases from V and 0 from J, leaving 10 bases between them. Germline values: CDR1 MNHEY, CDR2 SVGAGI. The CDR3 extends over 15 amino acids. CDR3: CASSYGFSSTDTQYF. CDR3 bases: TGTGCCAGCAGTTATGGATTCTCCAGCACAGATACGCAGTATTTT.

There are many counts of this clonotype. This chain uses TRBV11-2 with TRBJ2-5; D uncertain. The CDR3 is made up of 16 amino acids. Trimming left V 4 bases short and J 0 bases short, with 15 bases between. CDR1 is SGHAT and CDR2 is FQNNGV in the germline V gene. The CDR3 DNA reads as TGTGCCAGCAGCTCCCAGGAAGCTTGGTACCAAGAGACCCAGTACTTC. Translated, it gives CASSSQEAWYQETQYF.

This clonotype occurred many times. This chain joins TRBV21-1 and TRBJ2-5; the table's TRBD1 call for D was not verified on the DNA. TRBV21-1 is classified as a pseudogene. This CDR3 is 14 amino acids long. The CDR3 nucleotides are TGTGCCAGCAGCACAAAGGGCAGGGACGAGACCCAGTACTTC. Translating gives CASSTKGRDETQYF.

This clonotype was seen many times. The V gene is TRBV5-5, the J gene TRBJ2-7; 9 bases line up with TRBD1. Germline trimming cut 4 bases from V and 7 bases from J; bases unmatched to any gene: 6. CDR1 is SGHKS and CDR2 is YYEKEE in the germline V gene (reference sequence). The CDR3 is 13 residues long. CDR3 residues: CASSPGTGREQYF. The CDR3, as DNA: TGTGCCAGCAGCCCGGGGACAGGGCGGGAGCAGTACTTC.

This clonotype was seen more than once but under ten times. The V gene is TRBV29-1, the J gene TRBJ1-2; D might be TRBD1 (6 bases). Germline lookup yields CDR1 SQVTM and CDR2 ANQGSEA. Trimming left V 6 bases short and J 4 bases short, with 18 bases between. The CDR3 sequence is 14 residues long. The CDR3 bases are TGCAGCGTAGGCTCCGGGACAACAATCTATGGCTACACCTTC. Translated, it gives CSVGSGTTIYGYTF.

This clonotype was recorded many times. This chain uses TRBV12-3 or TRBV12-4 with TRBJ1-5; D not resolved. The CDR3 is 14 residues long. With 4 bases removed from V and 2 bases from J, the gap between germline ends came to 9 bases. CDR3 region: CASSSMLGNQPQHF. CDR3 DNA sequence: TGTGCCAGCAGTTCCATGTTGGGCAATCAGCCCCAGCATTTT.

The table lists this clonotype with many counts. The rearrangement uses TRBV6-6 and TRBJ2-1; TRBD1 matches 7 bases. Germline values: CDR1 MNHNY, CDR2 SVGAGI (reference sequence). The V gene end was trimmed by 5 bases and the J gene end by 8 bases; junction bases not matched to a gene: 12. The length of the CDR3 is 15 residues. The CDR3 here is CASSPSGTASDEQFF. CDR3 sequence (DNA): TGTGCCAGCAGTCCTTCCGGGACAGCGTCGGATGAGCAGTTCTTC.

V is TRBV6-5 and J is TRBJ1-2, with D uncertain. Germline CDR1 and CDR2: MNHEY and SVGAGI. The germline V and J ends were trimmed by 5 bases and 4 bases, with 20 bases remaining between them. The CDR3 has 16 residues. The CDR3 region is CASSPQANRAAYGYTF. For the CDR3, the DNA is TGTGCCAGCAGTCCCCAGGCAAATCGGGCAGCCTATGGCTACACCTTC.

This clonotype has at least ten counts. This chain uses TRBV3-1 with TRBJ1-5; D not resolved. Trimming took 0 bases from V and 7 from J, leaving 7 bases between them. Germline values: CDR1 LGHDT, CDR2 YNNKEL (reference sequence). This CDR3 has 13 amino acids. CDR3 nucleotides: TGTGCCAGCAGCCAAGATGAGCGGCAGCCCCAGCATTTT. It is translated as CASSQDERQPQHF.

This clonotype was recorded many times. The rearrangement uses TRBV7-8 and TRBJ2-3, with 16 bases aligning to TRBD2. The germline CDR1 and CDR2 sequences are SGHVS and FQNEAQ. The CDR3 is made up of 15 amino acids. V was pared by 5 bases and J by 5 bases, with 1 base of the junction left unmatched. The CDR3 DNA sequence: TGTGCCAGCAGCGGGACTAGCGGGGGGGGAGATACGCAGTATTTT. Translated: CASSGTSGGGDTQYF.

CDR3 protein: CASSFVLPGTGGIEAANEKLFF. CDR3 bases: TGTGCCAGCAGTTTTGTCCTCCCTGGGACAGGGGGCATTGAGGCAGCTAATGAAAAACTGTTTTTT. The V and J genes are TRBV27 and TRBJ1-4, with TRBD1 matching 12 bases. CDR3 length: 22 amino acids. Germline V CDR1 and CDR2: MNHEY, SMNVEV (reference sequence). V lost 3 bases, J lost 3 bases, and 20 bases stayed unmatched.

This clonotype showed up many times. This rearrangement joins TRBV29-1 to TRBJ1-1, with D perhaps matching TRBD1 (5 bases). In germline, CDR1 is SQVTM, CDR2 ANQGSEA. Trimming stripped 1 base from V and 0 bases from J, with 9 bases between. This CDR3 comprises 14 residues. As DNA, the CDR3 is TGCAGCGTTGAAGTACTGGGACTGAACACTGAAGCTTTCTTT. Translated, it gives CSVEVLGLNTEAFF.

This clonotype showed up many times. The chain combines TRBV12-3 or TRBV12-4 with TRBJ2-7; D might be TRBD1 or TRBD2, each matching 6 bases. The CDR3 extends over 13 amino acids. V was shortened by 6 bases and J by 2 bases, with 11 bases between the two germline ends. The CDR3 DNA reads TGTGCCAGCAGCCGGGGGCCTGCCTACGAGCAGTACTTC. This gives the protein CASSRGPAYEQYF.

This clonotype showed up many times. The chain has TRBV21-1 and TRBJ2-1; TRBD1 is taken as the D call from the table, unchecked against the DNA. TRBV21-1 is a recognized pseudogene. CDR3 length: 17 amino acids. CDR3 region: CASSKAGGGQAFNEQFF. DNA for the CDR3: TGTGCCAGCAGCAAAGCCGGGGGCGGACAGGCCTTCAATGAGCAGTTCTTC.

Ten or more counts support this clonotype. This sequence joins TRBV5-6 and TRBJ1-1, with 8 bases aligning to TRBD1. Germline V gene sequence: CDR1 SGHDT, CDR2 YYEEEE. The CDR3 is made up of 13 amino acids. Trimming at V came to 4 bases and at J to 4 bases, leaving 3 bases not matched to a gene. The CDR3 DNA follows: TGTGCCAGCAGCCCAGGGGGCGTCACTGAAGCTTTCTTT. It translates to CASSPGGVTEAFF.

This clonotype was detected ten times or more. The chain is built from TRBV7-2 and TRBJ2-7, with 12 bases that match TRBD1. After removal of 5 bases from V and 2 bases from J, the junction contained 4 bases not matched to a gene. Germline values: CDR1 SGHTA, CDR2 FQGNSA. This CDR3 is 15 amino acids long. CDR3 DNA sequence: TGTGCCAGCAGCATGGGACAGGGGGCCGCCTACGAGCAGTACTTC. Its translation is CASSMGQGAAYEQYF.

At least ten counts were recorded for this clonotype. The chain couples TRBV28 to TRBJ2-7, with 9 bases lining up with TRBD1. This CDR3 is 15 amino acids long. Germline V gene data show CDR1 as MDHEN and CDR2 as SYDVKM. With 5 bases clipped from V and 3 bases from J, the junction kept 8 bases outside the gene matches. CDR3 residues: CASSRPGQGLYEQYF. For the CDR3, the DNA is TGTGCCAGCAGTCGACCGGGACAGGGCCTCTACGAGCAGTACTTC.

This clonotype appeared a few times. The chain is built from TRBV5-4 and TRBJ1-2; 10 bases line up with TRBD1. Germline V gene data show CDR1 as SGHNT and CDR2 as YYREEE (reference sequence). After removal of 5 bases from V and 8 bases from J, the junction contained 6 bases not matched to a gene. The CDR3 spans 13 residues. In DNA, the CDR3 is TGTGCCAGCAGTCGACAGGGGGCCCCCGGCTACACCTTC. Protein product: CASSRQGAPGYTF.

This clonotype was seen many times. V is TRBV9 and J is TRBJ2-5; 10 bases match TRBD1. The V and J ends lost 4 bases and 5 bases, in that order; junction bases with no gene match: 8. Per germline, CDR1 SGDLS and CDR2 YYNGEE. There are 15 residues in the CDR3. CDR3 coding DNA: TGTGCCAGCAGCTTCGGGACAGGGGATGTGGAGACCCAGTACTTC. Translated, it gives CASSFGTGDVETQYF.

As to this clonotype: A single base separates this from a much larger clone, so it may be a read error. The chain carries TRBV7-9 and TRBJ1-1; D possibly corresponds to TRBD1 (6 bases). Germline V CDR1 and CDR2: SEHNR, FQNEAQ (reference sequence). The CDR3 runs to 12 residues. V gave up 5 bases and J gave up 7 bases, with 11 bases separating them. CDR3 residues: CASSRVQGEAFF. CDR3 coding DNA: TGTGCCAGCAGCCGCGTACAGGGTGAAGCTTTCTTT.